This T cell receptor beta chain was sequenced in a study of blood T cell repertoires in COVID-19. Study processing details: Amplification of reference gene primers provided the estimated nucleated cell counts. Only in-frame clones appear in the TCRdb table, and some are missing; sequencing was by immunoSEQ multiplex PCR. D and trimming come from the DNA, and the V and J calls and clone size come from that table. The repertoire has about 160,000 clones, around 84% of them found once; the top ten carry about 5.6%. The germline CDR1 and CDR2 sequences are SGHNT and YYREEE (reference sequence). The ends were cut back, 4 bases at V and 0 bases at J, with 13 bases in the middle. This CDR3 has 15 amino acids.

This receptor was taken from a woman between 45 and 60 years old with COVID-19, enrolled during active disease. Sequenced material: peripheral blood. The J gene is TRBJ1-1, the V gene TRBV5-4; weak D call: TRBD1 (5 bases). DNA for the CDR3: TGTGCCAGCAGCAGGGGCGGGACTGTGAACACTGAAGCTTTCTTT. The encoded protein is CASSRGGTVNTEAFF.